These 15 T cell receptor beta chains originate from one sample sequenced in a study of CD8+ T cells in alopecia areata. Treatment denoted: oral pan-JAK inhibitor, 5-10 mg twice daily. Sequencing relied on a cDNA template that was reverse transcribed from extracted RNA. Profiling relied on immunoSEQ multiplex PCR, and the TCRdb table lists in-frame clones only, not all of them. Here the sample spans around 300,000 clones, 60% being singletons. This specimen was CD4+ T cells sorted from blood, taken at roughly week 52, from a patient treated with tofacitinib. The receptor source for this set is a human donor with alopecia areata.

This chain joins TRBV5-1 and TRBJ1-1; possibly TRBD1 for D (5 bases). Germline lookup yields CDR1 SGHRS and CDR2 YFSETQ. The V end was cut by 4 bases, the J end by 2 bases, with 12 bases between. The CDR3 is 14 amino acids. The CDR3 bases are TGCGCCAGCAGCGGCGGGACGGCAAACACTGAAGCTTTCTTT. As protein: CASSGGTANTEAFF.

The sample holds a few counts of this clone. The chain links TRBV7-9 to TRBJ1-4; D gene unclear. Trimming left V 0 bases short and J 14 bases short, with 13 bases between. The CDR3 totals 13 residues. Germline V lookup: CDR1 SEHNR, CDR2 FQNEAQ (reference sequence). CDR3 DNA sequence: TGTGCCAGCAGCTTAGCGCAGGTGGAGGTGCTGTTTTTT. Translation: CASSLAQVEVLFF.

CDR3 amino acids: CASSLLAPGQGEQFF. Here the CDR3 DNA reads TGCGCCAGCAGCTTATTGGCGCCGGGGCAGGGTGAGCAGTTCTTC. The rearrangement joins TRBV5-1 to TRBJ2-1; TRBD1 or TRBD2 may be the D gene (5 bases each). With 2 bases removed from V and 9 bases from J, the gap between germline ends came to 18 bases. Looked up from germline, CDR1 is SGHRS and CDR2 is YFSETQ. The CDR3 is 15 residues long.

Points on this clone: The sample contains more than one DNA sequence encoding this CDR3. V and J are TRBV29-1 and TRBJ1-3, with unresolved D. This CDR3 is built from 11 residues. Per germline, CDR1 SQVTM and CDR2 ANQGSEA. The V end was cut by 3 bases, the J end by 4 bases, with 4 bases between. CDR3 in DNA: TGCAGCGTTGACGGGGGAAACACCATATATTTT. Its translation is CSVDGGNTIYF.

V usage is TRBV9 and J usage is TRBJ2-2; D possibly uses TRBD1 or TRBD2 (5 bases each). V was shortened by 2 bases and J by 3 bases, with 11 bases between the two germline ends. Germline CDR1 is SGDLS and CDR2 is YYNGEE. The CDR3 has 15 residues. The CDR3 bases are TGTGCCAGCAGCGTTACGGGGACGGACACCGGGGAGCTGTTTTTT. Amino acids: CASSVTGTDTGELFF.

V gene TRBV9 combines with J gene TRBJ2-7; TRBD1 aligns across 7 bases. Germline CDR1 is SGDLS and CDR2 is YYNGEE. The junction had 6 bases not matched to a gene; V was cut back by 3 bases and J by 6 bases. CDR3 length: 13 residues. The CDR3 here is CASSARGLGEQYF. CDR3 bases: TGTGCCAGCAGCGCAAGGGGGCTGGGCGAGCAGTACTTC.

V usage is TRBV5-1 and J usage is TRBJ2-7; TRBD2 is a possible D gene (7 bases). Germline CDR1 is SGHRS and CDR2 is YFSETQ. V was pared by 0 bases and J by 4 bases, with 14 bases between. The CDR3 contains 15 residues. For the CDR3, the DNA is TGCGCCAGCAGCTTGGTCGGGGGGCCCTCGTACGAGCAGTACTTC. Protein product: CASSLVGGPSYEQYF.

The CDR3 here is CASSRDRAKNIQYF. The CDR3 coding sequence is TGTGCCAGCAGCCGAGACAGAGCCAAAAACATTCAGTACTTC. J is TRBJ2-4 and V is TRBV27; tentatively, D is TRBD1 (5 bases). The CDR3 runs to 14 residues. Germline CDR1 reads MNHEY; CDR2 reads SMNVEV (reference sequence). V lost 6 bases and J lost 0, with 9 bases in between.

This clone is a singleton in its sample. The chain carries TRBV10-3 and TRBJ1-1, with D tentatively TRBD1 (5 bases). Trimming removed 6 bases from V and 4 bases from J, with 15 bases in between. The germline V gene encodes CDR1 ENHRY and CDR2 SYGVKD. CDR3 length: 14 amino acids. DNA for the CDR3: TGTGCCATCAGGGGATGGGACGTTGGCACTGAAGCTTTCTTT. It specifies CAIRGWDVGTEAFF.

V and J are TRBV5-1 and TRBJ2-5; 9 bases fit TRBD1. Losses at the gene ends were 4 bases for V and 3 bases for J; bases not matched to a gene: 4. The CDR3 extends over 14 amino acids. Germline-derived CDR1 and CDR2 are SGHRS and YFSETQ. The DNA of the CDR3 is TGCGCCAGCAGCCCGGGACAGGGTGAAGAGACCCAGTACTTC. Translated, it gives CASSPGQGEETQYF. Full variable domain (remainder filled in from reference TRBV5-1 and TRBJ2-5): KAGVTQTPRYLIKTRGQQVTLSCSPISGHRSVSWYQQTPGQGLQFLFEYFSETQRNKGNFPGRFSGRQFSNSRSEMNVSTLELGDSALYLCASSPGQGEETQYFGPGTRLLVL.

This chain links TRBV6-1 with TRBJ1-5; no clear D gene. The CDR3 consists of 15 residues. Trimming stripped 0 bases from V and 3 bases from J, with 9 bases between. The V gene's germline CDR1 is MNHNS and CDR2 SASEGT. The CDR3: CASSEAGGNNQPQHF. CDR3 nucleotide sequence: TGTGCCAGCAGTGAAGCGGGAGGGAACAATCAGCCCCAGCATTTT.

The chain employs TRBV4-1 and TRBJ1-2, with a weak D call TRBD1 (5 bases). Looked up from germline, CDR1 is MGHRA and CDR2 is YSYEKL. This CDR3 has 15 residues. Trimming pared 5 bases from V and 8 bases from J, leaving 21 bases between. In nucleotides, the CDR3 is TGCGCCAGCAGCTACCTGATCAGGGTTTCGGAAGGCTACACCTTC. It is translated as CASSYLIRVSEGYTF.

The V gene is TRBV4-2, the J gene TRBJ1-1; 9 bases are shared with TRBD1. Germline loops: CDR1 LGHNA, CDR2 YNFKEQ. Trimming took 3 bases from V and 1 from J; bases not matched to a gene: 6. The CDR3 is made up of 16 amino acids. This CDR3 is CASSHSRDRENTEAFF. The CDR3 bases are TGTGCCAGCAGCCATAGCCGGGACAGGGAGAACACTGAAGCTTTCTTT.

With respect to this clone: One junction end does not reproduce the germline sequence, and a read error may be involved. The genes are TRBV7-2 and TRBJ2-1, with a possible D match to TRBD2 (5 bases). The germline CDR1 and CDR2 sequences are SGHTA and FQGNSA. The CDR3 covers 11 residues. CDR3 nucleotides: TGTGCCAGCAGCCGGACTGGCCTTGCGCTCTTC. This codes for CASSRTGLALF.

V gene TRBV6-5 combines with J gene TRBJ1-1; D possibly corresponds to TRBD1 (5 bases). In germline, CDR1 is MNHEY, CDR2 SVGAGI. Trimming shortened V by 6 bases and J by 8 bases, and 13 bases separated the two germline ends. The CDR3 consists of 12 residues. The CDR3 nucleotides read TGTGCCAGCAGCACAGACAGACCCGAAGCTTTCTTT. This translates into CASSTDRPEAFF.